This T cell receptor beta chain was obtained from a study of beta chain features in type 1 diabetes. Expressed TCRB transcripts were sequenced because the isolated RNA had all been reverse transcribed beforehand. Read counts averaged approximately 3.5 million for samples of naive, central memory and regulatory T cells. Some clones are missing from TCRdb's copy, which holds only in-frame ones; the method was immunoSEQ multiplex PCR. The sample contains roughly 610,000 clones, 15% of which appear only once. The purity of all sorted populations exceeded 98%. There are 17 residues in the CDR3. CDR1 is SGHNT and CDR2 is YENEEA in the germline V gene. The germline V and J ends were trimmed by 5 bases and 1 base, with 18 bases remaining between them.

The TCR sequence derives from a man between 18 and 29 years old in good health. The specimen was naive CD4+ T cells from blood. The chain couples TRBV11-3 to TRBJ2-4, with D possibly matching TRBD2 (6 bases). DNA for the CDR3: TGTGCCAGCAGCCCCCGGGAGAGCCATCGCGCCAAAAACATTCAGTACTTC. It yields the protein CASSPRESHRAKNIQYF.